These T cell receptor beta chains were read from a single sample in a study of CD8 T cells in Susac syndrome. TCRdb reanalysed the immunoSEQ multiplex PCR reads using MiXCR and keeps one entry per CDR3 protein. The profile shows roughly 120,000 distinct CDR3 sequences, approximately 93% of them singletons. The sequenced material came from CD4+ T cells from PBMCs. The source of these receptors is a human donor with multiple sclerosis. CDR3s include the opening cysteine and the closing phenylalanine or tryptophan. The order of the fields is J gene, clone size, D gene, V gene, CDR3 protein, CDR3 DNA. D genes are given only for firm matches. Some rows mark clone size as missing; the rest say once, few, many or name a class of expanded clone.

TRBJ1-5 - TRBD1 TRBV6-2/TRBV6-3 CASRFGQGRNQPQHF TGTGCCAGCAGATTTGGACAGGGTAGGAATCAGCCCCAGCATTTT
TRBJ2-1 - TRBD1 TRBV12-3/TRBV12-4 CASSLEWDRGPVEQFF TGTGCCAGCAGTTTAGAATGGGACAGGGGACCGGTTGAGCAGTTCTTC
TRBJ1-5 - - TRBV30 CAWSVRGGQPQHF TGTGCCTGGAGTGTGAGGGGAGGTCAGCCCCAGCATTTT
TRBJ1-3 once - TRBV20-1 CSAREDGSATYGNTIYF TGCAGTGCTAGAGAGGACGGGTCAGCTACTTATGGAAACACCATATATTTT
TRBJ2-2 - TRBD2 TRBV3-1 CASSRRGVTGELFF TGTGCCAGCAGCCGGCGGGGGGTCACCGGGGAGCTGTTTTTT
TRBJ2-3 - TRBD1 TRBV2 CASSDVGQGRVAYF TGTGCCAGCAGTGACGTGGGACAGGGAAGGGTTGCGTATTTT
TRBJ2-4 - - TRBV19 CASSDGLAKNIQYF TGTGCCAGTAGTGACGGGCTAGCCAAAAACATTCAGTACTTC
TRBJ1-2 - - TRBV4-1 CASSHHTDNIYGYTF TGCGCCAGCAGCCACCATACGGACAACATCTATGGCTACACCTTC
TRBJ2-3 - TRBD2 TRBV7-7 CASSPERGTDTQYF TGTGCCAGCAGCCCGGAGCGGGGTACAGATACGCAGTATTTT
TRBJ2-5 - TRBD2 TRBV19 CASRPGGRETQYF TGTGCCAGTAGGCCGGGAGGGAGGGAGACCCAGTACTTC
TRBJ1-1 few TRBD1 TRBV30 CAWSAHPTGAAKAFF TGTGCCTGGAGTGCCCACCCGACAGGGGCGGCGAAAGCTTTCTTT
TRBJ2-2 - TRBD1 TRBV11-1 CASSPWTGHSSGELFF TGTGCCAGCAGCCCCTGGACAGGGCACTCTTCCGGGGAGCTGTTTTTT
TRBJ2-3 once - TRBV20-1 CSASIRGGVTDTQYF TGCAGTGCTAGTATTCGAGGGGGTGTCACAGATACGCAGTATTTT
TRBJ2-2 - - TRBV18 CASSPQGRKNTGELFF TGTGCCAGCTCACCCCAGGGACGGAAGAACACCGGGGAGCTGTTTTTT
TRBJ2-3 - - TRBV3-1 CASSLTDTQYF TGTGCCAGCTCACTCACAGATACGCAGTATTTT
TRBJ1-2 - - TRBV5-1 CASSAGTESGYTF TGCGCCAGCAGCGCCGGTACCGAGAGTGGCTACACCTTC
TRBJ1-5 - - TRBV6-2/TRBV6-3 CASSRRVTVFYSNQPQHF TGTGCCAGCAGTCGCCGGGTGACAGTCTTCTATAGCAATCAGCCCCAGCATTTT
TRBJ2-7 few - TRBV18 CASSQTGYEQYF TGTGCCAGCTCCCAAACAGGCTACGAGCAGTACTTC
TRBJ2-3 - TRBD2 TRBV5-1 CASTVAGGKDTQYF TGCGCCAGCACTGTAGCGGGGGGGAAGGATACGCAGTATTTT
TRBJ1-5 - - TRBV19 CASKRGSQPQHF TGTGCCAGTAAAAGGGGTAGTCAGCCCCAGCATTTT
TRBJ1-1 - - TRBV5-1 CASSSDTYTEAFF TGCGCCAGCAGCTCCGACACCTACACTGAAGCTTTCTTT
TRBJ1-2 once - TRBV10-3 CAISVGPGGGYTF TGTGCCATCAGTGTCGGCCCCGGGGGCGGCTACACCTTC
TRBJ1-1 - - TRBV30 CAWSVEGHGGAFF TGTGCCTGGAGTGTGGAGGGGCATGGTGGAGCTTTCTTT
TRBJ2-6 - - TRBV28 CACRGPYAGGANVLTF TGTGCCTGCCGGGGCCCTTACGCAGGGGGGGCCAACGTCCTGACTTTC
TRBJ2-1 - TRBD2 TRBV29-1 CSVEDLTGAGGYNEQFF TGCAGCGTTGAAGATCTAACTGGAGCGGGGGGCTACAATGAGCAGTTCTTC
TRBJ2-3 - - TRBV9 CASSVGGHTDTQYF TGTGCCAGCAGCGTAGGGGGCCACACAGATACGCAGTATTTT
TRBJ2-3 - TRBD2 TRBV4-3 CASSQGPPGLAGVDTQYF TGCGCCAGCAGCCAAGGACCCCCTGGACTAGCGGGTGTTGATACGCAGTATTTT
TRBJ2-1 - TRBD1 TRBV6-5 CASSYALTGDEQFF TGTGCCAGCAGTTACGCTCTAACAGGGGATGAGCAGTTCTTC
TRBJ1-6 - - TRBV12-3/TRBV12-4 CASSFDSPLHF TGTGCCAGCAGTTTCGATTCACCCCTCCACTTT
TRBJ1-2 once - TRBV4-3 CASSQTTTGTNGYTF TGCGCCAGCAGCCAAACGACAACAGGAACCAATGGCTACACCTTC
TRBJ1-2 - - TRBV30 CAWTQGPSYGYTF TGTGCCTGGACGCAGGGGCCTTCTTATGGCTACACCTTC
TRBJ1-4 - - TRBV20-1 CSAQDRLDEKLFF TGCAGTGCTCAAGACAGGTTGGATGAAAAACTGTTTTTT
TRBJ1-2 - - TRBV13 CASSLGLGQNYGYTF TGTGCCAGCAGCTTAGGCCTAGGACAAAACTATGGCTACACCTTC
TRBJ1-1 - - TRBV7-9 CASSLEQGNTEAFF TGTGCCAGCAGCTTAGAACAGGGGAACACTGAAGCTTTCTTT
TRBJ1-5 - TRBD1 TRBV6-5 CASSYSITGVGNQPQHF TGTGCCAGCAGTTACTCGATTACAGGGGTGGGCAATCAGCCCCAGCATTTT
TRBJ2-5 once - TRBV9 CASSARETQYF TGTGCCAGCAGCGCCCGGGAGACCCAGTACTTC
TRBJ1-2 - - TRBV4-2 CASSQPGSGGNYGYTF TGTGCCAGCAGCCAGCCTGGGTCTGGGGGTAACTATGGCTACACCTTC
TRBJ1-2 few - TRBV30 CAWSRSMEDGYTF TGTGCCTGGAGCCGATCAATGGAGGATGGCTACACCTTC
TRBJ2-3 - - TRBV11-3 CASSFHPTTQYF TGTGCCAGCAGCTTTCACCCGACCACGCAGTATTTT
TRBJ2-1 - - TRBV4-1 CASSQVGGNEQFF TGCGCCAGCAGCCAAGTAGGAGGTAATGAGCAGTTCTTC
TRBJ1-6 once TRBD1 TRBV5-1 CASSSTRTGRNSPLHF TGCGCCAGCAGCTCAACTCGGACAGGGCGTAATTCACCCCTCCACTTT
TRBJ2-4 - - TRBV28 CASSLEGQLAKNIQYF TGTGCCAGCAGTTTAGAAGGACAGCTAGCCAAAAACATTCAGTACTTC
TRBJ2-2 once - TRBV2 CASKGTVNTGELFF TGTGCCAGCAAAGGGACGGTGAACACCGGGGAGCTGTTTTTT
TRBJ2-6 - - TRBV27 CASSFSGAGANVLTF TGTGCCAGCAGTTTTTCCGGGGCTGGGGCCAACGTCCTGACTTTC
TRBJ1-1 - TRBD1 TRBV30 CAWSRGQGDTEAFF TGTGCCTGGAGCCGAGGACAGGGGGACACTGAAGCTTTCTTT
TRBJ2-4 - - TRBV3-1 CASSPQGNIQYF TGTGCCAGCAGCCCGCAGGGAAACATTCAGTACTTC
TRBJ1-6 - - TRBV4-1 CASSPQRLTYNSPLHF TGCGCCAGCAGCCCCCAGAGGCTAACCTATAATTCACCCCTCCACTTT
TRBJ2-5 once TRBD2 TRBV20-1 CSARGWGLQETQYF TGCAGTGCTAGAGGGTGGGGACTACAAGAGACCCAGTACTTC
TRBJ2-2 - TRBD2 TRBV28 CASSLGGSGELFF TGTGCCAGCAGTTTGGGGGGGTCCGGGGAGCTGTTTTTT